These T cell receptor beta chains were read from a single sample in a study of control samples from healthy donors and cancer patients. The table came from immunoSEQ multiplex PCR; TCRdb's copy has only in-frame clones and leaves some out. This sample has roughly 49,000 clones; 85% to 90% occur once, and the top ten carry under 45%. Sequencing used PBMCs. The receptors stem from a man in his forties or fifties with head and neck cancer. Each CDR3 is given with its conserved first and last residue. The D gene is left open where the match is weak. Expanded clones are given a class, and other clones once, few, many or no size at all.

D gene	V gene	clone size	J gene	CDR3 DNA	CDR3 protein
-	TRBV11-2	few	TRBJ1-5	TGTGCCAGCAGCCCGGGGCCTACGGATCAGCCCCAGCATTTT	CASSPGPTDQPQHF
-	TRBV6-4	-	TRBJ2-1	TGTGCCAGCAGTTTGGTTCCGGGGTACAGCGACAATGAGCAGTTCTTC	CASSLVPGYSDNEQFF
-	TRBV28	-	TRBJ1-4	TGTGCCAGCACCGGGTGGGGGTTAGGGGAAAAACTGTTTTTT	CASTGWGLGEKLFF
TRBD2	TRBV18	-	TRBJ2-7	TGTGCCAGCTCACTAGCGGGCTACTACGAGCAGTACTTC	CASSLAGYYEQYF
-	TRBV18	-	TRBJ2-4	TGTGCCAGCTCACCCAATCGGGGCAAAAACATTCAGTACTTC	CASSPNRGKNIQYF
TRBD1	TRBV27	-	TRBJ2-1	TGTGCCAGCAGGGGAATCGGACAGGGGGTCTATAATGAGCAGTTCTTC	CASRGIGQGVYNEQFF
TRBD2	TRBV29-1	-	TRBJ2-7	TGCAGCGTTGAAGGCAAACTAGCGGGAGGGCCCTACGAGCAGTACTTC	CSVEGKLAGGPYEQYF
-	TRBV30	-	TRBJ1-1	TGTGCCTGGAGTCCCGGGACCTCCGGCACTGAAGCTTTCTTT	CAWSPGTSGTEAFF
-	TRBV11-3	-	TRBJ2-7	TGTGCCAGCAGTCTTATCGGGGTGGACGAGCAGTACTTC	CASSLIGVDEQYF
-	TRBV20-1	-	TRBJ1-2	TGCAGCATCGGGCGCGGCTACACCTTC	CSIGRGYTF
-	TRBV7-9	-	TRBJ2-3	TGTGCCAGCAGCTTATCACGGACAGCCACAGATACGCAGTATTTT	CASSLSRTATDTQYF
-	TRBV11-2	-	TRBJ1-3	TGTGCCAGCAGCAAAAAAACCCACCCTGGAAACACCATATATTTT	CASSKKTHPGNTIYF
-	TRBV7-9	few	TRBJ2-3	TGTGCCAGCAGCTTAGGGGTAATATACACAGATACGCAGTATTTT	CASSLGVIYTDTQYF
-	TRBV2	-	TRBJ1-2	TGTGCCAGCAGTGAAGGCATTTGGGCTGGCTACACCTTC	CASSEGIWAGYTF
TRBD1	TRBV5-5	-	TRBJ2-3	TGTGCCAGCAGCATAGGACAGGGAACAGATACGCAGTATTTT	CASSIGQGTDTQYF
TRBD2	TRBV19	-	TRBJ2-1	TGTGCCAGTACCTATAGCGGGGGGGATGAGCAGTTCTTC	CASTYSGGDEQFF
-	TRBV6-5	-	TRBJ2-7	TGTGCCAGCAGTTACCGGGGTGAAGGCTACGAGCAGTACTTC	CASSYRGEGYEQYF
-	TRBV5-1	once	TRBJ2-2	TGCGCCAGCAGCTCTACGAACACCGGGGAGCTGTTTTTT	CASSSTNTGELFF
TRBD1	TRBV11-2	-	TRBJ1-1	TGTGCCAGCAGCTTAGTCAGGGGGCCTGAAGCTTTCTTT	CASSLVRGPEAFF
TRBD1	TRBV19	-	TRBJ1-2	TGTGCCAGTAGACGGGACAGGGTTCTATCAGGCTATGGCTACACCTTC	CASRRDRVLSGYGYTF
-	TRBV9	-	TRBJ2-7	TGTGCCAGCAGCCCCCGGGACGGCTCCTACGAGCAGTACTTC	CASSPRDGSYEQYF
TRBD1	TRBV5-1	-	TRBJ1-5	TGCGCCAGCAGCCCAGGGGGGGGAAGCAATCAGCCCCAGCATTTT	CASSPGGGSNQPQHF
-	TRBV5-8	once	TRBJ1-6	TGTGCCAGCAGCTCACTCTATAATTCACCCCTCCACTTT	CASSSLYNSPLHF
-	TRBV9	once	TRBJ1-5	TGTGCCAGCAGCCTGACCCCACAGGGCCAGCCCCAGCATTTT	CASSLTPQGQPQHF
TRBD1	TRBV18	few	TRBJ2-2	TGTGCCAGCTCACCATTCGGGACAGGGGGCACCGGGGAGCTGTTTTTT	CASSPFGTGGTGELFF
-	TRBV13	-	TRBJ2-3	TGTGCCAGCAGTTTTAAGACAGACTGGGCAGATACGCAGTATTTT	CASSFKTDWADTQYF
-	TRBV5-5	few	TRBJ2-1	TGTGCCAGCAGCTCTAGGGGTGTTTTGACAGGGTTCTTC	CASSSRGVLTGFF
TRBD1	TRBV13	-	TRBJ1-2	TGTGCCAGCAGTCTAAGGGACAGGGTGCATGGCTACACCTTC	CASSLRDRVHGYTF
-	TRBV7-2	-	TRBJ2-1	TGTGCCAGCAGCTCCAGCACGGGGAGCTACAATGAGCAGTTCTTC	CASSSSTGSYNEQFF
-	TRBV4-2	-	TRBJ2-1	TGTGCCAGCAGCCAAGTGAGAGCGAGGGACAATGAGCAGTTCTTC	CASSQVRARDNEQFF
-	TRBV11-3	-	TRBJ2-5	TGTGCCAGCAGCTTAGCCCTCAACGGTTACCAGTACTTC	CASSLALNGYQYF
TRBD2	TRBV18	-	TRBJ2-5	TGTGCCAGCTCACCCGGTGTAACGGGGGGGCCGGGGACCCAGTACTTC	CASSPGVTGGPGTQYF
-	TRBV7-3	once	TRBJ2-2	TGTGCCAGCAGCCAAGAATTAAATGAATATGGAACGAACACCGGGGAGCTGTTTTTT	CASSQELNEYGTNTGELFF
-	TRBV27	-	TRBJ1-2	TGTGCCAGCAGAAAGACAGAACCAGCTAACTATGGCTACACCTTC	CASRKTEPANYGYTF
TRBD1	TRBV30	-	TRBJ1-1	TGTGCCTGGAGTGACAGGGGAGGAGAAGCTTTCTTT	CAWSDRGGEAFF
-	TRBV19	few	TRBJ2-7	TGTGCCAGTAGTATGGGCCAGAGCTCCTACGAGCAGTACTTC	CASSMGQSSYEQYF
-	TRBV6-1	-	TRBJ1-3	TGTGCCAGCAGTGAAGGAGTGTTGACCCGGAACACCATATATTTT	CASSEGVLTRNTIYF
TRBD2	TRBV7-2	-	TRBJ2-3	TGTGCCAGCAGCTGGGGACTAGCGGGGGATACGCAGTATTTT	CASSWGLAGDTQYF
-	TRBV28	-	TRBJ2-5	TGTGCCAGCAGTAACCGACACGGCCGGGAGACCCAGTACTTC	CASSNRHGRETQYF
TRBD1	TRBV30	-	TRBJ2-2	TGTGCCTGGACTTCGGGACAGTTGAACACCGGGGAGCTGTTTTTT	CAWTSGQLNTGELFF
TRBD2	TRBV20-1	-	TRBJ2-7	TGCAGTGCTAGTCCCCTAGCGGGAGGGGAATACGAGCAGTACTTC	CSASPLAGGEYEQYF
TRBD2	TRBV5-4	-	TRBJ2-7	TGTGCCAGCAGCTTGGCGGTAGCGGGGGTCTACGAGCAGTACTTC	CASSLAVAGVYEQYF
-	TRBV2	few	TRBJ1-1	TGTGCCAGCAGGACCCTCCTCCAGACGGAAATGAACACTGAAGCTTTCTTT	CASRTLLQTEMNTEAFF
TRBD1	TRBV18	-	TRBJ1-2	TGTGCCAGCTCACGACGGGACAGGGGGTGGAACTATGGCTACACCTTC	CASSRRDRGWNYGYTF
-	TRBV5-6	once	TRBJ1-5	TGTGCCAGCAGCTTGTTTTGGACAGACAAGAATCAGCCCCAGCATTTT	CASSLFWTDKNQPQHF
TRBD1	TRBV5-1	-	TRBJ2-5	TGCGCCAGCAGCTTGTCCGGGACAGGGGGCCAAGAGACCCAGTACTTC	CASSLSGTGGQETQYF
TRBD2	TRBV30	-	TRBJ2-3	TGTGCCTGGAGTGTAGGGACTAGCCGATACACAGATACGCAGTATTTT	CAWSVGTSRYTDTQYF
-	TRBV5-1	-	TRBJ2-7	TGCGCCAGCAGTCTCGGTTCAGGGGCGACCTACGAGCAGTACTTC	CASSLGSGATYEQYF
TRBD2	TRBV10-2	-	TRBJ2-2	TGCGCCAGCAGTGAGTCGGCGGGAGCCAGTACCGGGGAGCTGTTTTTT	CASSESAGASTGELFF
TRBD2	TRBV7-3	-	TRBJ2-5	TGTGCCAGCAGCGGGACTAGCGGCCTCCAAGAGACCCAGTACTTC	CASSGTSGLQETQYF
TRBD2	TRBV29-1	-	TRBJ2-7	TGCAGCGAAGAGGGACTAGCGGGGATCTACGAGCAGTACTTC	CSEEGLAGIYEQYF
-	TRBV4-2	-	TRBJ2-7	TGTGCCAGCAGCCAAGAGGTGGGCAGGGCTGGCTACGAGCAGTACTTC	CASSQEVGRAGYEQYF
TRBD2	TRBV7-2	-	TRBJ2-1	TGTGCCAGCAGCTTAGCGGGGGGGACCTACAATGAGCAGTTCTTC	CASSLAGGTYNEQFF
-	TRBV5-8	-	TRBJ2-7	TGTGCCAGCAGCTTGGGTGCCTCCTACGAGCAGTACTTC	CASSLGASYEQYF
-	TRBV4-2	-	TRBJ2-7	TGTGCCAGCAGCCAAGGAACGGGGGGCCCCTACGAGCAGTACTTC	CASSQGTGGPYEQYF